The 4 T cell receptor beta chains below all came from one sample that was sequenced in a study of control samples from healthy donors and cancer patients. Profiled with immunoSEQ multiplex PCR; TCRdb holds only in-frame clones, not every one. Of about 84,000 clones listed, 80% to 90% are singletons. Sequences were obtained from PBMCs. The receptor source for this set is a man in his sixties with head and neck cancer.

This clone was detected a few times. CDR3 protein: CASSLNPRAGELFF. The DNA of the CDR3 is TGTGCCAGCAGTTTAAACCCGAGAGCCGGGGAGCTGTTTTTT. The chain links TRBV27 to TRBJ2-2, with no clear D. The CDR3 is 14 residues long. Deletions cut 2 bases from V and 6 bases from J, with 10 bases between. Looked up from germline, CDR1 is MNHEY and CDR2 is SMNVEV (reference sequence).

The chain employs TRBV9 and TRBJ1-5, with TRBD1 identical over 11 bases. The junction had 8 bases not matched to a gene; V was cut back by 7 bases and J by 5 bases. The CDR3 length is 15 residues. Germline V gene lookup returns CDR1 SGDLS and CDR2 YYNGEE. The chain's CDR3 is CASCRGTGGYQPQHF. The CDR3, as DNA: TGTGCCAGCTGCCGAGGGACAGGGGGATATCAGCCCCAGCATTTT. Full variable domain (outside the CDR3, taken from reference TRBV9 and TRBJ1-5): DSGVTQTPKHLITATGQRVTLRCSPRSGDLSVYWYQQSLDQGLQFLIQYYNGEERAKGNILERFSAQQFPDLHSELNLSSLELGDSALYFCASCRGTGGYQPQHFGDGTRLSIL.

The gene calls are TRBV5-4 and TRBJ2-7; TRBD2 might be the D (5 bases). CDR1 is SGHNT, CDR2 YYREEE, per germline (reference sequence). V was cut by 4 bases and J by 0 bases, with 8 bases left in between. The CDR3 covers 13 residues. CDR3 region: CASSGGNSYEQYF. The CDR3 nucleotides are TGTGCCAGCAGCGGAGGTAACTCCTACGAGCAGTACTTC. Looking up the rest from reference TRBV5-4 and TRBJ2-7 gives the full variable domain: ETGVTQSPTHLIKTRGQQVTLRCSSQSGHNTVSWYQQALGQGPQFIFQYYREEENGRGNFPPRFSGLQFPNYSSELNVNALELDDSALYLCASSGGNSYEQYFGPGTRLTVT.

The V and J genes are TRBV9 and TRBJ2-7; D is unclear. The V end was cut by 0 bases, the J end by 3 bases, with 10 bases between. The CDR3 contains 14 residues. Germline V gives CDR1 SGDLS, CDR2 YYNGEE. The CDR3: CASSVAGRSYEQYF. DNA for the CDR3: TGTGCCAGCAGCGTAGCCGGGCGGAGCTACGAGCAGTACTTC.